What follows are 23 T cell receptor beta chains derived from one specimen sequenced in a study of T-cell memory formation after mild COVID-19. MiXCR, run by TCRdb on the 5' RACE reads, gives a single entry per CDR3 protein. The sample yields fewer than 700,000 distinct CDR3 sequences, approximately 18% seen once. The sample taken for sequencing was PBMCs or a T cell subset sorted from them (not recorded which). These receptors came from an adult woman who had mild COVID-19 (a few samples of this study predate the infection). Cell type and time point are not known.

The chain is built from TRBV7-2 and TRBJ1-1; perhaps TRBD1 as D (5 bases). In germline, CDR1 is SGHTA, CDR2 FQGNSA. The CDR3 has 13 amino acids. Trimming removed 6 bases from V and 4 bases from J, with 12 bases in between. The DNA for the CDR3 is TGTGCCAGCAGGATCAGGGAGGGCACTGAAGCTTTCTTT. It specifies CASRIREGTEAFF.

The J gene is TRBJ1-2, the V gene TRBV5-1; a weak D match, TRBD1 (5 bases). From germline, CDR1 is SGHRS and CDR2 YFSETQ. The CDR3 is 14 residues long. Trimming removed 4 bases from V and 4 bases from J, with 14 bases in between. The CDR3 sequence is CASSGGGVFYGYTF. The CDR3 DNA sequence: TGCGCCAGCAGCGGAGGAGGGGTTTTCTATGGCTACACCTTC.

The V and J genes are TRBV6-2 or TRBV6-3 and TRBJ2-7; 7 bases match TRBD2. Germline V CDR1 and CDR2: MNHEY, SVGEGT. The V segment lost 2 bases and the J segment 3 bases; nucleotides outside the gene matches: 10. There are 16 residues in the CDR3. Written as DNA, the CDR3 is TGTGCCAGCAGTTACGAAGAGGGAGGGATTGACTACGAGCAGTACTTC. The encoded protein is CASSYEEGGIDYEQYF.

CDR3 nucleotide sequence: TGCAGTGCTAGAGTACCGCGGGGGTGGTACAATGAGCAGTTCTTC. This sequence encodes CSARVPRGWYNEQFF. The chain is built from TRBV20-1 and TRBJ2-1; 7 bases match TRBD2. The CDR3 sequence is 15 residues long. V lost 1 base, J lost 4 bases, and 7 bases stayed unmatched. Germline CDR1 reads DFQATT; CDR2 reads SNEGSKA (reference sequence).

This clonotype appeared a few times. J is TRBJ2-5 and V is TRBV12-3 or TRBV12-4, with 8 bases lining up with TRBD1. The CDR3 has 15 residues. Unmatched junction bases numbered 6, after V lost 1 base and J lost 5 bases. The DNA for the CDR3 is TGTGCCAGCAGTTTAGTCAGGGGGCTATCGGAGACCCAGTACTTC. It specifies CASSLVRGLSETQYF.

CDR3: CASSQDSASWAEQFF. CDR3 sequence (DNA): TGTGCCAGCAGCCAAGATTCGGCTAGTTGGGCTGAGCAGTTCTTC. V is TRBV14 and J is TRBJ2-1; D is undetermined. Germline V lookup: CDR1 SGHDN, CDR2 FVKESK. The CDR3 loop spans 15 amino acids. V was trimmed by 0 bases and J by 9 bases, leaving 15 bases between them.

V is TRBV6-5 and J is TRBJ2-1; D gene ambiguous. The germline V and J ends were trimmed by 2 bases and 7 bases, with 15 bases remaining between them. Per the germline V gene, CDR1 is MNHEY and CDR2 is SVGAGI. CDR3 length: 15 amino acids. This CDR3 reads CASSYTRHGTNEQFF. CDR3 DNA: TGTGCCAGCAGTTACACCCGGCACGGTACAAATGAGCAGTTCTTC.

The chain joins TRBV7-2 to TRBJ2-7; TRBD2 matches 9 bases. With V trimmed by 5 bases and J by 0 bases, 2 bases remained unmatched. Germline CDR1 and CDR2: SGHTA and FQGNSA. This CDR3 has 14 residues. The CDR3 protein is CASSPSGVSYEQYF. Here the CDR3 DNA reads TGTGCCAGCAGCCCTAGCGGGGTCTCCTACGAGCAGTACTTC. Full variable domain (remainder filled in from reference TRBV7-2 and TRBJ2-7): GAGVSQSPSNKVTEKGKDVELRCDPISGHTALYWYRQSLGQGLEFLIYFQGNSAPDKSGLPSDRFSAERTGGSVSTLTIQRTQQEDSAVYLCASSPSGVSYEQYFGPGTRLTVT.

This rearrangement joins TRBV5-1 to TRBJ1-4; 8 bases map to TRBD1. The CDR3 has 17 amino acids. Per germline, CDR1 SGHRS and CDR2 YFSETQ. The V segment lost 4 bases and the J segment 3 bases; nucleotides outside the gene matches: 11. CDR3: CASSVSTGARANEKLFF. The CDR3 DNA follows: TGCGCCAGCAGCGTCTCGACAGGGGCGAGGGCTAATGAAAAACTGTTTTTT.

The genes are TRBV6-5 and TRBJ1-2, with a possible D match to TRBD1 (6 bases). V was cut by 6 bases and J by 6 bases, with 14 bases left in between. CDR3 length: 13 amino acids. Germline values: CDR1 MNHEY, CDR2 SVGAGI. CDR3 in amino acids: CASSSRGAHGYTF. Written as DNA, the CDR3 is TGTGCCAGCAGCAGTAGGGGGGCTCATGGCTACACCTTC.

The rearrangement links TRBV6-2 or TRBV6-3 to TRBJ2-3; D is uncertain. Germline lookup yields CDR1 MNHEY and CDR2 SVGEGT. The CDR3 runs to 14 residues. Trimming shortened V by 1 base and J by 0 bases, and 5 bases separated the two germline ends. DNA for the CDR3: TGTGCCAGCAGTTACTGGTCTAGCACAGATACGCAGTATTTT. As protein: CASSYWSSTDTQYF.

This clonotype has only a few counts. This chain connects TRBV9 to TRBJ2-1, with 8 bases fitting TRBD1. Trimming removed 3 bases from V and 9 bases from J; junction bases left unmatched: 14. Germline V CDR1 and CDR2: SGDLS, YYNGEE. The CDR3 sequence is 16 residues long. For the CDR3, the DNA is TGTGCCAGCAGCGCCCGGACAGGGTGGCCTACGGGTGAGCAGTTCTTC. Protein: CASSARTGWPTGEQFF.

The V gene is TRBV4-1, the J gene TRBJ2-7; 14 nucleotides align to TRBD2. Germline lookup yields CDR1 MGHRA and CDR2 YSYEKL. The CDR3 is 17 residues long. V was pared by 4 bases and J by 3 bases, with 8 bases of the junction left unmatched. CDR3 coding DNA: TGCGCCAGCAGCCGGGGACTAGCGGGAGAGCCGGGCTACGAGCAGTACTTC. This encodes CASSRGLAGEPGYEQYF.

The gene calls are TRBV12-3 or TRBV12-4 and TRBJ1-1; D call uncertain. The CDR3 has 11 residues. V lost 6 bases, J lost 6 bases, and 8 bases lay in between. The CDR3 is CASRGIAEAFF. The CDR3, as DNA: TGTGCCAGCAGGGGTATAGCTGAAGCTTTCTTT.

This CDR3 is CASSLSPGTLLYEQYF. CDR3 DNA sequence: TGTGCCAGCAGTTTATCCCCCGGGACCCTTCTCTACGAGCAGTACTTC. The genes are TRBV27 and TRBJ2-7, with D perhaps being TRBD1 or TRBD2 (5 bases each). The CDR3 is 16 residues long. Germline V gene lookup returns CDR1 MNHEY and CDR2 SMNVEV (reference sequence). V was clipped by 0 bases and J by 3 bases, with 15 bases between them.

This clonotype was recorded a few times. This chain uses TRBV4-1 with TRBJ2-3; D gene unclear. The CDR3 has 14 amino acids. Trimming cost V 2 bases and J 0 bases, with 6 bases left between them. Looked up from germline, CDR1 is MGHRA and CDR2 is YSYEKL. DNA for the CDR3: TGCGCCAGCAGCCAACTACTTAGCACAGATACGCAGTATTTT. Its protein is CASSQLLSTDTQYF.

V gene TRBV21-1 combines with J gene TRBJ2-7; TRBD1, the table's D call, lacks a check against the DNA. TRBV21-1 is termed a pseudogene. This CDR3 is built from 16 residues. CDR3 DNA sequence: TGTGCCAGGCCAAAAACAGCCTACAGGGGACGTGGAGAGCAGTACTTC. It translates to CARPKTAYRGRGEQYF.

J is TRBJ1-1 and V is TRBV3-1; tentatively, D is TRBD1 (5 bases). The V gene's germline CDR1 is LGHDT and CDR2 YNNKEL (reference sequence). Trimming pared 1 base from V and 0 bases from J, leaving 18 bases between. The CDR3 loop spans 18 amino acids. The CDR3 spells CASSQVRAGLSMNTEAFF. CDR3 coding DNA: TGTGCCAGCAGCCAAGTAAGGGCAGGGTTGTCCATGAACACTGAAGCTTTCTTT.

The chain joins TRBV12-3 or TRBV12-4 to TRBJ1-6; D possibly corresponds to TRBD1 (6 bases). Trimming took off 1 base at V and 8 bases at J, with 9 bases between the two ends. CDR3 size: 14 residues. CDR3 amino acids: CASSLVGADSPLHF. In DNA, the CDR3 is TGTGCCAGCAGTTTAGTGGGGGCTGATTCACCCCTCCACTTT.

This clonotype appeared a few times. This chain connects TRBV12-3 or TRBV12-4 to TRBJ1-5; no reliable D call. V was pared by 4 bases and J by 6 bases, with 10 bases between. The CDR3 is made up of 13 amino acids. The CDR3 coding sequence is TGTGCCAGCAGTTCCGGACTCCTTCAGCCCCAGCATTTT. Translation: CASSSGLLQPQHF.

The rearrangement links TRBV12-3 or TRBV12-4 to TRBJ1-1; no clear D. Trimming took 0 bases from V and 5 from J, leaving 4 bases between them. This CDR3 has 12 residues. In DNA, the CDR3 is TGTGCCAGCAGTTTAGCGTGGACTGAAGCTTTCTTT. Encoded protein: CASSLAWTEAFF.

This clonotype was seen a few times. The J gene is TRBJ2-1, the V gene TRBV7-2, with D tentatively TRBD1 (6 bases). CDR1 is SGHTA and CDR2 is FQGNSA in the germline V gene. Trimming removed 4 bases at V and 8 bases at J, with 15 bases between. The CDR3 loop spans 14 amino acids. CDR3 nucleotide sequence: TGTGCCAGCAGCTCCGATGCAGGGGAAGATGAGCAGTTCTTC. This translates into CASSSDAGEDEQFF.

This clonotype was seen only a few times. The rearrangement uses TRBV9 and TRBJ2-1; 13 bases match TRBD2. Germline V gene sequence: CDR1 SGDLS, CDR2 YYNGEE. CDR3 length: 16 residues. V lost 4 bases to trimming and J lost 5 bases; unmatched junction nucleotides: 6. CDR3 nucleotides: TGTGCCAGCAGCCCCCCCGGACTAGCGGGAGACAATGAGCAGTTCTTC. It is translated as CASSPPGLAGDNEQFF. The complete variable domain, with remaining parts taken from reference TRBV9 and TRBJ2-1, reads DSGVTQTPKHLITATGQRVTLRCSPRSGDLSVYWYQQSLDQGLQFLIQYYNGEERAKGNILERFSAQQFPDLHSELNLSSLELGDSALYFCASSPPGLAGDNEQFFGPGTRLTVL.